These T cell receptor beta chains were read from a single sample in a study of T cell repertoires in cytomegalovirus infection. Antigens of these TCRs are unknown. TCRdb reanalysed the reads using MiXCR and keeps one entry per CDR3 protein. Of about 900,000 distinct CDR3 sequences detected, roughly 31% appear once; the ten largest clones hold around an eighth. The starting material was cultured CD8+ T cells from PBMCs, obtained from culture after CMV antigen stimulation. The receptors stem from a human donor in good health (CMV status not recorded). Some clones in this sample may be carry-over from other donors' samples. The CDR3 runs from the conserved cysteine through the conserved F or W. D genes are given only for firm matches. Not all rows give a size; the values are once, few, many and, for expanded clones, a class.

CDR3 DNA: TGTGCCAGCAGAAAGGGTTGGGGGTTGGGGCCACCCCTCCACTTT; CDR3 protein: CASRKGWGLGPPLHF; D gene: .; clone size: once; V gene: TRBV28; J gene: TRBJ1-6
CDR3 DNA: TGTGCCAGCATCGCCGGCGGGGGGGCCCTAGATACGCAGTATTTT; CDR3 protein: CASIAGGGALDTQYF; D gene: TRBD2; clone size: .; V gene: TRBV5-4; J gene: TRBJ2-3
CDR3 DNA: TGTGCCAGCAGTTTCACGGGGCGCGAAACTGAAGCTTTCTTT; CDR3 protein: CASSFTGRETEAFF; D gene: .; clone size: .; V gene: TRBV27; J gene: TRBJ1-1
CDR3 DNA: TGCGCCAGCAGCCAAGATCCATCGGGGAACGGCAATCAGCCCCAGCATTTT; CDR3 protein: CASSQDPSGNGNQPQHF; D gene: .; clone size: .; V gene: TRBV4-1; J gene: TRBJ1-5
CDR3 DNA: TGTGCCAGCAGCCCCTACCCCCTGACAGAGTCCCCCTACGAGCAGTACTTC; CDR3 protein: CASSPYPLTESPYEQYF; D gene: .; clone size: .; V gene: TRBV11-2; J gene: TRBJ2-7
CDR3 DNA: TGTGCCAGCAGCTTCCCGGCCGGGACCTTTATCTATGAGCAGTTCTTC; CDR3 protein: CASSFPAGTFIYEQFF; D gene: .; clone size: many; V gene: TRBV7-2; J gene: TRBJ2-1
CDR3 DNA: TGTGCCAGCAGCTGGACACACGGACGGGAGGCTGAAGCTTTCTTT; CDR3 protein: CASSWTHGREAEAFF; D gene: .; clone size: .; V gene: TRBV7-2; J gene: TRBJ1-1
CDR3 DNA: TGTGCCACCAGTGATTATCTAGCGGGGGGCCGAGACACAGATACGCAGTATTTT; CDR3 protein: CATSDYLAGGRDTDTQYF; D gene: TRBD2; clone size: .; V gene: TRBV24-1; J gene: TRBJ2-3
CDR3 DNA: TGTGCCACCAGTGATTTGCGACAGGGGGACGGGGAGCTGTTTTTT; CDR3 protein: CATSDLRQGDGELFF; D gene: TRBD1; clone size: few; V gene: TRBV24-1; J gene: TRBJ2-2
CDR3 DNA: TGTGCCAGCAAAGGGCGGGCGGAGCACTCTGGAAACACCATATATTTT; CDR3 protein: CASKGRAEHSGNTIYF; D gene: .; clone size: .; V gene: TRBV9; J gene: TRBJ1-3
CDR3 DNA: TGTGCCAGCAGCTTACCTATAGGGGTAGAGACCCAGTACTTC; CDR3 protein: CASSLPIGVETQYF; D gene: .; clone size: .; V gene: TRBV11-2; J gene: TRBJ2-5
CDR3 DNA: TGTGCCAGCAGTTACTCGGAGGGAGGGCTTGACCCCAGCTCCTATAATTCACCCCTCCACTTT; CDR3 protein: CASSYSEGGLDPSSYNSPLHF; D gene: .; clone size: .; V gene: TRBV6-5; J gene: TRBJ1-6
CDR3 DNA: TGTGCCAGCAGCCCCCTTCGACAGGGGGCTTACGAGCAGTACTTC; CDR3 protein: CASSPLRQGAYEQYF; D gene: TRBD1; clone size: .; V gene: TRBV27; J gene: TRBJ2-7
CDR3 DNA: TGTGCCAGTAGTCCCTGGACTAGCGGGGGGGCTTACTACAATGAGCAGTTCTTC; CDR3 protein: CASSPWTSGGAYYNEQFF; D gene: TRBD2; clone size: once; V gene: TRBV19; J gene: TRBJ2-1